This T cell receptor (beta chain) appears in the sequencing data of a study of OX40 agonist ivuxolimab in advanced cancers. Study-wide background: Patients treated during dose escalation were battling hepatocellular carcinoma, melanoma, renal cell or head and neck cancer. A male proportion of 82.7% was recorded, with mean age 60 years and range roughly 20 to 85.

Measured with immunoSEQ multiplex PCR; TCRdb has only the in-frame clones, and not every one. Of some 50,000 clones in the sample, approximately 86% were seen once. This clone occurred once. V was trimmed by 0 bases and J by 6 bases, leaving 8 bases between them. This CDR3 is 13 amino acids long. Germline CDR1 MNHEY, CDR2 SMNVEV (reference sequence). This specimen consisted of CD4+ or CD8+ T cells sorted from blood, obtained in a trial of the OX40 agonist ivuxolimab. This TCR derives from an adult with an advanced solid tumor such as melanoma, head and neck, liver or kidney cancer. The chain is built from TRBV27 and TRBJ1-1, with D hard to call. The CDR3: CASSLSRVAEAFF. In DNA form, the CDR3 reads TGTGCCAGCAGTTTATCCCGGGTCGCTGAAGCTTTCTTT.